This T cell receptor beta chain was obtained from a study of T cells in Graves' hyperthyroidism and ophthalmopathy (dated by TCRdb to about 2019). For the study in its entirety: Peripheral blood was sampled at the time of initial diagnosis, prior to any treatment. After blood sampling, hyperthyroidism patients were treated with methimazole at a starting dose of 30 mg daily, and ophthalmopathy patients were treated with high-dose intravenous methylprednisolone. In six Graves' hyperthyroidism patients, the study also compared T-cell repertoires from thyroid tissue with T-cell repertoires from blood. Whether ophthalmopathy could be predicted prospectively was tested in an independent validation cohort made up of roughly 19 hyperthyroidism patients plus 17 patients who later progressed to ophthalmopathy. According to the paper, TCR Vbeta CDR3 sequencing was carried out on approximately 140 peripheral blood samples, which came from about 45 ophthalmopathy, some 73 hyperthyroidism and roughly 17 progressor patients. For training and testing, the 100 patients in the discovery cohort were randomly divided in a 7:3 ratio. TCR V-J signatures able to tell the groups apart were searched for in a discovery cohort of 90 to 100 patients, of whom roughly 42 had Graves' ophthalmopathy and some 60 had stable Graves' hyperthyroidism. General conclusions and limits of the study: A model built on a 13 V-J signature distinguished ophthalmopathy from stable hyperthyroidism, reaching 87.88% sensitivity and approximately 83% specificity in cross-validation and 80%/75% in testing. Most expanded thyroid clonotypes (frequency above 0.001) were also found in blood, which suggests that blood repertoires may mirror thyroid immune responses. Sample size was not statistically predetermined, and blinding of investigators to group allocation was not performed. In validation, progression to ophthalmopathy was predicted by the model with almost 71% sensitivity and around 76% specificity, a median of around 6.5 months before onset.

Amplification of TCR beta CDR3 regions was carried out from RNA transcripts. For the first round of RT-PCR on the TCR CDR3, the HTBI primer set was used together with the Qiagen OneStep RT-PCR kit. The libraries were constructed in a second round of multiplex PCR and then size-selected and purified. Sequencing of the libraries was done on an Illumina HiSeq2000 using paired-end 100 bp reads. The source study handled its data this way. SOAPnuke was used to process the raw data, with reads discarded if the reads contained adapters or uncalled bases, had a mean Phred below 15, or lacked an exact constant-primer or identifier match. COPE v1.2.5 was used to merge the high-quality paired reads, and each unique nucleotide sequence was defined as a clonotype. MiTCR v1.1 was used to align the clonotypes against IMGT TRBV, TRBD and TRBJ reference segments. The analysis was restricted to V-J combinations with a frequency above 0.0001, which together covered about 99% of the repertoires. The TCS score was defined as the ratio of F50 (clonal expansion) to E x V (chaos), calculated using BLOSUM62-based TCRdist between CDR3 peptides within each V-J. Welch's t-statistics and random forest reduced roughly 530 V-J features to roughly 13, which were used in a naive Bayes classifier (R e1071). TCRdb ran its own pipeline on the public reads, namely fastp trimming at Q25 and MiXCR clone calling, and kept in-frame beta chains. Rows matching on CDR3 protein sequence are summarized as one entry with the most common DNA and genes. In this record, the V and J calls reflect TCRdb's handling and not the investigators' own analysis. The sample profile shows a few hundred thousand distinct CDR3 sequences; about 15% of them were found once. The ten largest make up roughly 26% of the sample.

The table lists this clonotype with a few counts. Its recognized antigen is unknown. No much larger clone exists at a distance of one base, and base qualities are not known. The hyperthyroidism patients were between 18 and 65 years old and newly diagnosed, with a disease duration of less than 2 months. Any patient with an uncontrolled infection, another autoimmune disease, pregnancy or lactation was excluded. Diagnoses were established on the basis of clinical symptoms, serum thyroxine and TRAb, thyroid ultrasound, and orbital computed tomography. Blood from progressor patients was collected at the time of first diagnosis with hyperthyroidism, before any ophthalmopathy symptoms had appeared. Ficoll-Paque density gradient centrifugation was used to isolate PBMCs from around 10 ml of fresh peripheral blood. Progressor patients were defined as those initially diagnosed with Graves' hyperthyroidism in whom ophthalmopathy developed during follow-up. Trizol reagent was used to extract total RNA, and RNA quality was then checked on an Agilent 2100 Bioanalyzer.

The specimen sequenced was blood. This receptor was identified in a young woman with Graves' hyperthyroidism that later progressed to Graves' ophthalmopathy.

The DNA reads as follows: TGCGCCAGCAGGACGGACACTGAAGCTTTCTTT. The resulting protein is CASRTDTEAFF. The chain employs TRBV5-1 and TRBJ1-1; no confident D gene assignment can be made. Between the V and J ends, shortened by 5 bases and 3 bases respectively, the junction contains 5 bases. The CDR3 spans 11 residues, from the cysteine through the phenylalanine. Only the CDR3 region is kept as DNA, spanning 33 bases read in frame from base 1. Taken from the germline V gene, the CDR1 and CDR2 loops are SGHRS and YFSETQ.